This record concerns one TCR beta chain sequence. Sequencing on ten immunoSEQ deep assay plates was performed for unsorted PBMC DNA. Some clones are missing from TCRdb's copy, which holds only in-frame ones; the method was immunoSEQ multiplex PCR. The repertoire consists of about 470,000 clones, with 75% to 85% occurring once and the leading ten covering approximately 13%. Unsorted samples, those not sorted, used some 90 million PBMCs for genomic DNA. This sample stems from a study of shared clonotypes between healthy human individuals. The TCR was taken from a middle-aged woman in good health. Some clones in this sample may be carry-over from other donors' samples. Specimen: PBMCs.

CDR3 coding DNA: TGTGCCAGCAGTTCCTCCCGTGCTCTCAGCCTAGCCTACGAGCAGTACTTC. This codes for CASSSSRALSLAYEQYF. V and J are TRBV28 and TRBJ2-7; no clear D. Germline V gene sequence: CDR1 MDHEN, CDR2 SYDVKM. Trimming took 4 bases from V and 2 from J, leaving 21 bases between them. The CDR3 is made up of 17 amino acids.